What follows describes a single TCR beta chain. Those who participated ranged in age from roughly 18 to 89 years and resided in approximately 23 US areas. The entry originates in a study of blood T cell repertoires in COVID-19. Germline V lookup: CDR1 SEHNR, CDR2 FQNEAQ (reference sequence). The V gene end was trimmed by 7 bases and the J gene end by 4 bases; junction bases not matched to a gene: 23. The CDR3 totals 21 residues. TCRdb's table, derived via immunoSEQ multiplex PCR, lists solely in-frame clones and lacks some. The table includes roughly 520,000 clones, approximately 87% detected once. Material: PBMCs or T cells enriched from blood (not recorded which). The origin of this receptor is a woman aged 40 to 55 who had recovered from COVID-19. V and J are TRBV7-9 and TRBJ2-6, with 9 bases that match TRBD2. The CDR3 DNA is TGTGCCAGCACCGCTCTCCCCGTCCCAGCGGGGGGCCGATCGGGGGCCAACGTCCTGACTTTC. It encodes CASTALPVPAGGRSGANVLTF. Variable domain in full (rest from reference TRBV7-9 and TRBJ2-6): DTGVSQNPRHKITKRGQNVTFRCDPISEHNRLYWYRQTLGQGPEFLTYFQNEAQLEKSRLLSDRFSAERPKGSFSTLEIQRTEQGDSAMYLCASTALPVPAGGRSGANVLTFGAGSRLTVL.